Listed below are T cell receptor beta chains from one sample, sequenced in a study of blood T cell repertoires in COVID-19. The repertoire was sequenced with immunoSEQ multiplex PCR; TCRdb's copy has only in-frame clones and lacks some. Among 150,000 or so clones listed, 76% were seen once. The specimen sequenced was peripheral blood. The receptors originated from a woman older than 75 with active or convalescent COVID-19. Both conserved end residues are part of each CDR3. The order of the fields is clone size, D gene, J gene, V gene, CDR3 protein, CDR3 DNA. The D gene is left open where the match is weak. The size field is filled for only some rows; it gives once, few, many or a size class.

clone size: NA; D gene: TRBD2; J gene: TRBJ2-6; V gene: TRBV5-1; CDR3 protein: CASSLGSGGLTNSGANVLTF; CDR3 DNA: TGCGCCAGCAGCTTGGGTAGCGGGGGTCTTACAAACTCTGGGGCCAACGTCCTGACTTTC
clone size: NA; D gene: NA; J gene: TRBJ1-3; V gene: TRBV7-2; CDR3 protein: CASSLRTGLGQGNTIYF; CDR3 DNA: TGTGCCAGCAGCTTAAGAACAGGTCTGGGGCAAGGAAACACCATATATTTT
clone size: NA; D gene: TRBD2; J gene: TRBJ2-3; V gene: TRBV19; CDR3 protein: CASSSLAGGPTDTQYF; CDR3 DNA: TGTGCCAGTAGTAGTCTAGCGGGGGGACCCACAGATACGCAGTATTTT
clone size: NA; D gene: TRBD2; J gene: TRBJ2-3; V gene: TRBV7-8; CDR3 protein: CASSLAGGTTDTQYF; CDR3 DNA: TGTGCCAGCAGCTTAGCGGGGGGGACGACCGATACGCAGTATTTT
clone size: NA; D gene: TRBD1; J gene: TRBJ2-7; V gene: TRBV18; CDR3 protein: CASSPGTGAYEQYF; CDR3 DNA: TGTGCCAGCTCACCCGGGACAGGGGCCTACGAGCAGTACTTC
clone size: NA; D gene: TRBD2; J gene: TRBJ2-5; V gene: TRBV15; CDR3 protein: CATSRRGGPETQYF; CDR3 DNA: TGTGCCACCAGCAGACGGGGGGGCCCGGAGACCCAGTACTTC
clone size: NA; D gene: NA; J gene: TRBJ1-2; V gene: TRBV2; CDR3 protein: CASSVEQGNYGYTF; CDR3 DNA: TGTGCCAGCAGTGTGGAGCAGGGAAACTATGGCTACACCTTC
clone size: NA; D gene: NA; J gene: TRBJ1-1; V gene: TRBV18; CDR3 protein: CASSPEGRTNTEAFF; CDR3 DNA: TGTGCCAGCTCACCGGAGGGCAGGACGAACACTGAAGCTTTCTTT
clone size: NA; D gene: NA; J gene: TRBJ2-7; V gene: TRBV21-1; CDR3 protein: CASSKSTAYEQYF; CDR3 DNA: TGTGCCAGCAGCAAATCTACTGCCTACGAGCAGTACTTC
clone size: NA; D gene: TRBD1; J gene: TRBJ1-2; V gene: TRBV28; CDR3 protein: CASNPDRVRGYTF; CDR3 DNA: TGTGCCAGCAATCCTGACAGGGTGCGGGGCTACACCTTC
clone size: NA; D gene: NA; J gene: TRBJ1-3; V gene: TRBV3-1/TRBV3-2; CDR3 protein: CASSQVPGGAGNTIYF; CDR3 DNA: TGTGCCAGCAGCCAAGTACCGGGGGGCGCGGGGAACACCATATATTTT
clone size: many; D gene: NA; J gene: TRBJ1-2; V gene: TRBV19; CDR3 protein: CASSIDSGGGTSNYGYTF; CDR3 DNA: TGTGCCAGTAGTATAGATTCGGGAGGTGGAACGTCTAACTATGGCTACACCTTC
clone size: NA; D gene: NA; J gene: TRBJ1-5; V gene: TRBV30; CDR3 protein: CAWSPGLISNQPQHF; CDR3 DNA: TGTGCCTGGAGTCCCGGACTGATTAGCAATCAGCCCCAGCATTTT
clone size: NA; D gene: NA; J gene: TRBJ1-1; V gene: TRBV16; CDR3 protein: CASSQSSTNTEAFF; CDR3 DNA: TGTGCCAGCAGCCAATCGTCGACAAACACTGAAGCTTTCTTT
clone size: NA; D gene: NA; J gene: TRBJ1-6; V gene: TRBV7-2; CDR3 protein: CASSLDRGSIFF; CDR3 DNA: TGTGCCAGCAGCTTAGATCGGGGATCAATCTTCTTT
clone size: NA; D gene: TRBD1; J gene: TRBJ1-2; V gene: TRBV28; CDR3 protein: CASSYGQGSLGYTF; CDR3 DNA: TGTGCCAGCAGTTACGGACAGGGGTCTTTAGGCTACACCTTC
clone size: medium-sized; D gene: NA; J gene: TRBJ2-2; V gene: TRBV6-2/TRBV6-3; CDR3 protein: CASSNLSTGELFF; CDR3 DNA: TGTGCCAGCAGTAATCTATCGACCGGGGAGCTGTTTTTT
clone size: NA; D gene: NA; J gene: TRBJ1-1; V gene: TRBV11-1; CDR3 protein: CASSVDRRNTEAFF; CDR3 DNA: TGTGCCAGCAGCGTGGACAGAAGGAACACTGAAGCTTTCTTT
clone size: NA; D gene: TRBD1; J gene: TRBJ2-2; V gene: TRBV24-1; CDR3 protein: CATSVRTGAPSTFTGELFF; CDR3 DNA: TGTGCCACCAGTGTTCGGACAGGGGCCCCGAGTACCTTCACCGGGGAGCTGTTTTTT
clone size: NA; D gene: NA; J gene: TRBJ2-5; V gene: TRBV28; CDR3 protein: CASSPHKRGQETQYF; CDR3 DNA: TGTGCCAGCAGTCCCCATAAAAGGGGGCAAGAGACCCAGTACTTC